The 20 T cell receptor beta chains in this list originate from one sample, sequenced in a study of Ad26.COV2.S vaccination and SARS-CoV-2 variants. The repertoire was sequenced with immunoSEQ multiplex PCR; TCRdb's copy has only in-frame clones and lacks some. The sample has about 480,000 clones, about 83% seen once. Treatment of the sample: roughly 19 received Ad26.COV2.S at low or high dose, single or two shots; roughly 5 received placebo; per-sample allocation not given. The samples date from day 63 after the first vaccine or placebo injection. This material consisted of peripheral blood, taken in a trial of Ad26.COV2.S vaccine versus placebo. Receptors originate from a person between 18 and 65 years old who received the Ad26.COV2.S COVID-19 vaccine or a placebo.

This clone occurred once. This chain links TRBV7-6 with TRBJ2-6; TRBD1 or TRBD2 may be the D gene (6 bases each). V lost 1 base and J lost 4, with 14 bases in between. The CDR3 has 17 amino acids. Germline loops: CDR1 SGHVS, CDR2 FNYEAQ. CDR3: CASSLVGGGVGANVLTF. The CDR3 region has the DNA TGTGCCAGCAGCTTAGTTGGGGGCGGGGTCGGGGCCAACGTCCTGACTTTC.

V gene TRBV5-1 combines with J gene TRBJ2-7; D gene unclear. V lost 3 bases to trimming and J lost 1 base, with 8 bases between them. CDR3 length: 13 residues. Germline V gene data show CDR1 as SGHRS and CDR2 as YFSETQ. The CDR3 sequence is CASSSGRSYEQYF. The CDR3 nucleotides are TGCGCCAGCAGCTCTGGGCGGTCCTACGAGCAGTACTTC. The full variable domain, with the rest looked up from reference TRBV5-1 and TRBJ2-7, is KAGVTQTPRYLIKTRGQQVTLSCSPISGHRSVSWYQQTPGQGLQFLFEYFSETQRNKGNFPGRFSGRQFSNSRSEMNVSTLELGDSALYLCASSSGRSYEQYFGPGTRLTVT.

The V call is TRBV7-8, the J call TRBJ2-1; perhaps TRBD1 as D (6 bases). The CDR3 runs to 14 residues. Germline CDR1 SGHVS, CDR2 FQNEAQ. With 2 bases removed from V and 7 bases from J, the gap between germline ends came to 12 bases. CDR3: CASSLLRQGNEQFF. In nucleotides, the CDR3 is TGTGCCAGCAGCTTATTGAGGCAGGGGAATGAGCAGTTCTTC.

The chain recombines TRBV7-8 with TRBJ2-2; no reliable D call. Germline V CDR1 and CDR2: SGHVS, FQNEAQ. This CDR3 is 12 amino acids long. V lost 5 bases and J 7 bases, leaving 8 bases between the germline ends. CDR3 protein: CASSPGVGELFF. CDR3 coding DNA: TGTGCCAGCAGCCCTGGGGTCGGGGAGCTGTTTTTT.

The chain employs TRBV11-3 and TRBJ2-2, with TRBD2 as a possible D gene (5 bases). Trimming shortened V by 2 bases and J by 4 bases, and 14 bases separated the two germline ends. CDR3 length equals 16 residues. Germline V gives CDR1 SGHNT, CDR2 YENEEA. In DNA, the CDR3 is TGTGCCAGCAGCTTAAGAGCGGTGGTGAGCACCGGGGAGCTGTTTTTT. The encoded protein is CASSLRAVVSTGELFF.

The CDR3 nucleotides are TGTGCCAGCAGTTACTCGCAGACACCGCGGACAGGTTACGAGCAGTACTTC. Amino acid sequence: CASSYSQTPRTGYEQYF. The chain recombines TRBV6-2 or TRBV6-3 with TRBJ2-7; 7 bases line up with TRBD1. With 0 bases clipped from V and 4 bases from J, the junction kept 12 bases outside the gene matches. CDR1 is MNHEY, CDR2 SVGEGT, per germline. This CDR3 region has 17 residues.

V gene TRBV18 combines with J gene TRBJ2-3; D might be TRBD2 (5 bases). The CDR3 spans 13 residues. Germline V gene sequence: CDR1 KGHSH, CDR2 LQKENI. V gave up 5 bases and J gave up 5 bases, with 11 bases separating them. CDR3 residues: CASSLKAGDTQYF. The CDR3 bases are TGTGCCAGCTCATTAAAGGCGGGAGATACGCAGTATTTT.

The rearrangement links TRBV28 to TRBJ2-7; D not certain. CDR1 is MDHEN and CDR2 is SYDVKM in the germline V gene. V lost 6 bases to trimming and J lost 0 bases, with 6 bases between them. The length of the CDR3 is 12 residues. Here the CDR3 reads CASRAYSYEQYF. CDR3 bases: TGTGCCAGCAGAGCCTACTCCTACGAGCAGTACTTC.

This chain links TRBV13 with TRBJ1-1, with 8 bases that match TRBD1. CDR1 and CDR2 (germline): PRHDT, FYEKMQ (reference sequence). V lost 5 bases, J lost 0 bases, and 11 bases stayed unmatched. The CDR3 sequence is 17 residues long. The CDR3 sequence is CASSPRTGRALNTEAFF. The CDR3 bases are TGTGCCAGCAGCCCGCGGACAGGGAGGGCCTTGAACACTGAAGCTTTCTTT.

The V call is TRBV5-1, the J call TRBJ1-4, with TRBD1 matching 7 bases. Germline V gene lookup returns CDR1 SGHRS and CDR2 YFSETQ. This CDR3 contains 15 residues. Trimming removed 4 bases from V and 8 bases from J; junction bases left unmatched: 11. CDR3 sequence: CASSPTGLQGEKLFF. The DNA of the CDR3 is TGCGCCAGCAGCCCCACAGGGCTACAGGGGGAAAAACTGTTTTTT. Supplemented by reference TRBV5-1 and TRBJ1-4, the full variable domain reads KAGVTQTPRYLIKTRGQQVTLSCSPISGHRSVSWYQQTPGQGLQFLFEYFSETQRNKGNFPGRFSGRQFSNSRSEMNVSTLELGDSALYLCASSPTGLQGEKLFFGSGTQLSVL.

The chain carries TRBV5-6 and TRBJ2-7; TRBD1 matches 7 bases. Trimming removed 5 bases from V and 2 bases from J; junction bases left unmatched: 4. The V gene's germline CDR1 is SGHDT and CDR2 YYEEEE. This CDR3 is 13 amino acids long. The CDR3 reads CASRRTGTYEQYF. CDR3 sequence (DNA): TGTGCCAGCAGAAGGACAGGTACCTACGAGCAGTACTTC.

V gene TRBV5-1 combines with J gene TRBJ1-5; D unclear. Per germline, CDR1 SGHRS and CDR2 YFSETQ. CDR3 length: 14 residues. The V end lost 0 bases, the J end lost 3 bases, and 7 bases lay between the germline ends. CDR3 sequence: CASSLEGNNQPQHF. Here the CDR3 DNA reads TGCGCCAGCAGCTTGGAGGGAAACAATCAGCCCCAGCATTTT.

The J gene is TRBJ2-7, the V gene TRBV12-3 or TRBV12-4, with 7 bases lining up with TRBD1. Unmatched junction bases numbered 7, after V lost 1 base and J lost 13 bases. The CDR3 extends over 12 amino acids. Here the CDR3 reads CASSLGGTAPYF. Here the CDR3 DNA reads TGTGCCAGCAGTTTAGGGGGGACAGCTCCTTACTTC.

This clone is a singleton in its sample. The CDR3 nucleotides are TGTGCCAGCAGCAACTCCCTAAACAGGGGAGGAGAAAAACTGTTTTTT. This gives the protein CASSNSLNRGGEKLFF. The V call is TRBV5-8, the J call TRBJ1-4; 7 positions match TRBD1. The V segment lost 4 bases and the J segment 8 bases; nucleotides outside the gene matches: 14. The length of the CDR3 is 16 residues. In germline, CDR1 is SGHTS, CDR2 YDEGEE.

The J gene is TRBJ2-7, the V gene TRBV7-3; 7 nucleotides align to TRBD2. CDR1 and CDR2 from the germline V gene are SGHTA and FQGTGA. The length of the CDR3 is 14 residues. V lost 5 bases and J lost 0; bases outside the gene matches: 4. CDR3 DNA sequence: TGTGCCAGCAGCCGGGGCGGGAGCTCCTACGAGCAGTACTTC. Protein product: CASSRGGSSYEQYF.

CDR3 coding DNA: TGTGCCTGGATATGGGTGAACACTGAAGCTTTCTTT. Amino acid sequence: CAWIWVNTEAFF. The V gene is TRBV30, the J gene TRBJ1-1; D gene unclear. CDR1 is GTSNPN, CDR2 SVGIG, per germline (reference sequence). The CDR3 consists of 12 residues. Trimming shortened V by 4 bases and J by 0 bases, and 6 bases separated the two germline ends.

The CDR3 reads CASSRSHSSYNEQFF. For the CDR3, the DNA is TGTGCCAGCAGCCGGAGCCACTCCTCCTACAATGAGCAGTTCTTC. The V call is TRBV7-6, the J call TRBJ2-1; D is unresolved. CDR1 and CDR2 from the germline V gene are SGHVS and FNYEAQ. The CDR3 has 15 amino acids. V was clipped by 5 bases and J by 0 bases, with 11 bases between them.

The DNA for the CDR3 is TGTGCCAGCAGACGGACCGTGAGTGAGCAGTACTTC. Its protein is CASRRTVSEQYF. The genes are TRBV6-5 and TRBJ2-7; D not certain. This CDR3 region has 12 residues. Trimming took off 6 bases at V and 7 bases at J, with 13 bases between the two ends. Germline CDR1 is MNHEY and CDR2 is SVGAGI.

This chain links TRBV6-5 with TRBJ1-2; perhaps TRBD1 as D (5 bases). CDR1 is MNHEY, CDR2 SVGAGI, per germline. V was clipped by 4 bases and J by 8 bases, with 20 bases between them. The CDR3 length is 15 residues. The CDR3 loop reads CASSSGTGLGTGYTF. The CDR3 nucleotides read TGTGCCAGCAGTTCCGGGACCGGGTTGGGGACGGGCTACACCTTC.

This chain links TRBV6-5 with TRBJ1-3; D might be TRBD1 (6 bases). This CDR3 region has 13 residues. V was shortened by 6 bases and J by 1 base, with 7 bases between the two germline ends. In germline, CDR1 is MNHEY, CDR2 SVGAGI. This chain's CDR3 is CASRTGSGNTIYF. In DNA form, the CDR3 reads TGTGCCAGCAGAACAGGGTCTGGAAACACCATATATTTT.